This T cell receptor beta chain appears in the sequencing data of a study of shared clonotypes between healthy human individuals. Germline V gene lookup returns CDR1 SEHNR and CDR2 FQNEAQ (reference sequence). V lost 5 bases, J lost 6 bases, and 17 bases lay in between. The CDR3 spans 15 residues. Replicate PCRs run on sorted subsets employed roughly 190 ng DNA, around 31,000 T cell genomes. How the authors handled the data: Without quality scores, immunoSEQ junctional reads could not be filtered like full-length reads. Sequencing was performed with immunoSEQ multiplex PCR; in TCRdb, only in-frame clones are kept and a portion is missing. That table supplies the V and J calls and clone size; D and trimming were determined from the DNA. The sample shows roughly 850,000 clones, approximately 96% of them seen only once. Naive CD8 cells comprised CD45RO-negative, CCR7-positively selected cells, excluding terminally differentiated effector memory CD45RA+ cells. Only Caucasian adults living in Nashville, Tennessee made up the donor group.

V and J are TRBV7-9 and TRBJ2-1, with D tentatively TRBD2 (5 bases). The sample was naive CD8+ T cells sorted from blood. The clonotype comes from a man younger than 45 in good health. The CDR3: CASSPKYPGSNEQFF. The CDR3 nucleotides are TGTGCCAGCAGCCCAAAGTATCCGGGATCCAATGAGCAGTTCTTC.